The text below deals with one T cell receptor beta chain. The antigen is not known. V was pared by 7 bases and J by 1 base, with 2 bases of the junction left unmatched. The CDR3 totals 14 residues. From germline, CDR1 is PRHDT and CDR2 FYEKMQ (reference sequence). The sample comes from a study of cytomegalovirus exposure and HLA in healthy donors. Study findings and constraints: Most TCR sequences showed up rarely, but some public TCRs showed up in many donors. It has been reported that TCR beta sequences accurately predicted the HLA-A and HLA-B alleles of most subjects. For most TCR beta V segments, an earlier analysis put the productive rate at about 90% or about 30% of the time. The investigators catalogued 164 TCR beta chains as cytomegalovirus-associated.

In the PCR, 60 Vbeta and 13 Jbeta primers were used. Produced via immunoSEQ multiplex PCR; TCRdb's table is partial and in-frame only. Among approximately 95,000 clones listed, about four fifths were seen once. Material: PBMCs. The chain recombines TRBV13 with TRBJ2-3; 10 bases map to TRBD2. This TCR was sampled from a man between 18 and 35 years old in good health and CMV-seropositive. CDR3 nucleotides: TGTGCCAGCAAAACTAGCGGGGGCACAGATACGCAGTATTTT. This encodes CASKTSGGTDTQYF.